This TCR beta chain stems from a study of blood T cell repertoires in COVID-19. Across the whole study: From T cells, B-cell-depleted T cells, or PBMCs came the material, which was cDNA or gDNA.

In the study's own analysis: Nucleated cell counts were estimated from reference gene primer amplification. Some clones are missing from TCRdb's copy, which holds only in-frame ones; the method was immunoSEQ multiplex PCR. V and J calls and clone size are given by that table; D and trimming were obtained from the DNA. This sample has around 130,000 clones, with about four fifths found just once. Germline CDR1 and CDR2: SEHNR and FQNEAQ (reference sequence). The V gene end was trimmed by 0 bases and the J gene end by 9 bases; junction bases not matched to a gene: 14. The length of the CDR3 is 19 residues.

Sample: peripheral blood. The V gene is TRBV7-9, the J gene TRBJ2-1; 13 bases match TRBD2. This receptor was identified in a human donor in a cohort sampled during active COVID-19. CDR3 nucleotide sequence: TGTGCCAGCAGCTTAGCGTTAACTAGCGGGGGGGCCCCATTAAGTGAGCAGTTCTTC. As protein: CASSLALTSGGAPLSEQFF. Filled out from reference TRBV7-9 and TRBJ2-1, the complete variable domain reads DTGVSQNPRHKITKRGQNVTFRCDPISEHNRLYWYRQTLGQGPEFLTYFQNEAQLEKSRLLSDRFSAERPKGSFSTLEIQRTEQGDSAMYLCASSLALTSGGAPLSEQFFGPGTRLTVL.